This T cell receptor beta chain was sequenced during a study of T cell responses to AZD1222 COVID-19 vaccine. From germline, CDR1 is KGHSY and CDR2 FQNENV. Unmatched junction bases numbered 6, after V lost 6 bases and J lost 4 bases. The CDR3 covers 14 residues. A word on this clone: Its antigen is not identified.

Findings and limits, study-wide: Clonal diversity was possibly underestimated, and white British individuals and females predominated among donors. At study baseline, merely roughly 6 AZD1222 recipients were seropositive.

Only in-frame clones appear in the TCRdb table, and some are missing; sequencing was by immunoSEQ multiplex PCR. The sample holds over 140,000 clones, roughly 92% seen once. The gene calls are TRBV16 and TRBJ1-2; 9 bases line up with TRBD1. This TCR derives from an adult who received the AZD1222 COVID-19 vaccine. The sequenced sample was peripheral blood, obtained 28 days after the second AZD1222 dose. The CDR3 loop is CASRPQGAGYGYTF. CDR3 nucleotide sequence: TGTGCCAGCAGGCCACAGGGGGCAGGCTATGGCTACACCTTC. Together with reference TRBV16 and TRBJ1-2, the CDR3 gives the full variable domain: GEEVAQTPKHLVRGEGQKAKLYCAPIKGHSYVFWYQQVLKNEFKFLISFQNENVFDETGMPKERFSAKCLPNSPCSLEIQATKLEDSAVYFCASRPQGAGYGYTFGSGTRLTVV.